This T cell receptor beta chain is from a study of blood T cell repertoires in COVID-19. The overall study: Nucleic acid was either cDNA or gDNA, and it came from T cells, B-cell-depleted T cells, or PBMCs.

Individuals aged roughly 18 to 90 years were recruited from about two dozen US areas. Recovered status applied to Cohort 3 donors who had two consecutive negative PCRs. It also applied to those with clearance or with symptom resolution. The method was immunoSEQ multiplex PCR; TCRdb's version includes in-frame clones alone and lacks a portion of them. The sample lists hundreds of thousands of clones; more than 85% were seen once. V was pared by 3 bases and J by 2 bases, with 16 bases between. The CDR3 contains 17 residues. Germline V gene lookup returns CDR1 LGHNA and CDR2 YSLEER. The specimen was PBMCs or T cells enriched from blood (not recorded which). The clonotype was recovered from a woman between 45 and 65 years old who had recovered from COVID-19. This chain connects TRBV4-3 to TRBJ2-2; TRBD2 might be the D (6 bases). The CDR3 is CASSQDRDFLNTGELFF. The CDR3 DNA follows: TGCGCCAGCAGCCAGGACCGGGACTTTCTAAACACCGGGGAGCTGTTTTTT.